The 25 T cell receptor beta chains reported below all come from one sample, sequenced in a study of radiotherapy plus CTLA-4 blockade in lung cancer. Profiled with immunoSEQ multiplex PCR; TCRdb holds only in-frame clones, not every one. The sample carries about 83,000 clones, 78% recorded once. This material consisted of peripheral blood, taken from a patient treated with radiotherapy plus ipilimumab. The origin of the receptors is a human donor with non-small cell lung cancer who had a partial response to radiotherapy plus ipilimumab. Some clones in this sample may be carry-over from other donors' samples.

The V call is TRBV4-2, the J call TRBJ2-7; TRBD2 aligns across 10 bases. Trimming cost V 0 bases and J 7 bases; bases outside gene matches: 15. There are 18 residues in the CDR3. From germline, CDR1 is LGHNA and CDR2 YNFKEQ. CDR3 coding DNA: TGTGCCAGCAGCCAAGATTGGGCGAAAGCGGGGGGGCCGGGAGAGCAGTACTTC. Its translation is CASSQDWAKAGGPGEQYF.

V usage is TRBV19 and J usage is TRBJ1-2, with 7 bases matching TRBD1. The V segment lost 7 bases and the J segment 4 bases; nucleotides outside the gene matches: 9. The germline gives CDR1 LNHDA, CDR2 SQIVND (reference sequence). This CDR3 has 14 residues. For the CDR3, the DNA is TGTGCCAGTATTTCTCCCGGGACAGTCTATGGCTACACCTTC. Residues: CASISPGTVYGYTF.

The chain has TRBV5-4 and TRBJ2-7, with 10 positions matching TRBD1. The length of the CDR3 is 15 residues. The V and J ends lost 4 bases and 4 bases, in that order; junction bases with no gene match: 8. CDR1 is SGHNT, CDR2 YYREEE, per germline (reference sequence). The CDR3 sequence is CASSPSPGQGYEQYF. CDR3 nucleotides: TGTGCCAGCAGCCCCTCGCCGGGACAGGGGTACGAGCAGTACTTC. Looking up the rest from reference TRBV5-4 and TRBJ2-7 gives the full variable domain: ETGVTQSPTHLIKTRGQQVTLRCSSQSGHNTVSWYQQALGQGPQFIFQYYREEENGRGNFPPRFSGLQFPNYSSELNVNALELDDSALYLCASSPSPGQGYEQYFGPGTRLTVT.

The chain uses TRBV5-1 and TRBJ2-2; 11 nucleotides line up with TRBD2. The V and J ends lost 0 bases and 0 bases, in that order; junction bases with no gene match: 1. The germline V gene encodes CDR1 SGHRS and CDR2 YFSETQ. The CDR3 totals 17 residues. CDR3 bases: TGCGCCAGCAGCTTGGGACTAGCGGGAACGAACACCGGGGAGCTGTTTTTT. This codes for CASSLGLAGTNTGELFF.

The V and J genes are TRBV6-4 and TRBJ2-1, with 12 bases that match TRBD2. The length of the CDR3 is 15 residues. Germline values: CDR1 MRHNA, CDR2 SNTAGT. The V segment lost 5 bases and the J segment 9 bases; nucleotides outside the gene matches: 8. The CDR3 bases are TGTGCCAGCAGTCCCCGACTAGCGGGGGTACCTGAGCAGTTCTTC. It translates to CASSPRLAGVPEQFF.

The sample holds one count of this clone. The CDR3 here is CASSVRGDRATYEQYF. The DNA for the CDR3 is TGTGCCAGCAGCGTACGGGGAGACAGGGCGACTTACGAGCAGTACTTC. This rearrangement joins TRBV9 to TRBJ2-7; 7 positions agree with TRBD1. Germline CDR1 and CDR2: SGDLS and YYNGEE. CDR3 length: 16 residues. After removal of 1 base from V and 4 bases from J, the junction contained 11 bases not matched to a gene.

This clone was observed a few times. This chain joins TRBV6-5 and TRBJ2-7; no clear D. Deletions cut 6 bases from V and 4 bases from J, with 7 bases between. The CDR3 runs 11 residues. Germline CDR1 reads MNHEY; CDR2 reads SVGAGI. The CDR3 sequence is CASSDLYEQYF. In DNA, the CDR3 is TGTGCCAGCAGCGACTTATACGAGCAGTACTTC.

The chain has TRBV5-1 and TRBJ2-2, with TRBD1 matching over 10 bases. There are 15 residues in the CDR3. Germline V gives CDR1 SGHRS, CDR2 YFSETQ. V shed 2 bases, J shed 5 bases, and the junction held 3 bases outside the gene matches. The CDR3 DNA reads TGCGCCAGCAGCTTCATGGGACAGGGGACCGGGGAGCTGTTTTTT. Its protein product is CASSFMGQGTGELFF.

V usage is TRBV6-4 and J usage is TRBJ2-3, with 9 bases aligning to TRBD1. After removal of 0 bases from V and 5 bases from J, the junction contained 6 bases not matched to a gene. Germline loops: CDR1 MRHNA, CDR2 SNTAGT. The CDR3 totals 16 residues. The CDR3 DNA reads TGTGCCAGCAGTGACTCCGGGACAGGGAACCGAGATACGCAGTATTTT. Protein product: CASSDSGTGNRDTQYF.

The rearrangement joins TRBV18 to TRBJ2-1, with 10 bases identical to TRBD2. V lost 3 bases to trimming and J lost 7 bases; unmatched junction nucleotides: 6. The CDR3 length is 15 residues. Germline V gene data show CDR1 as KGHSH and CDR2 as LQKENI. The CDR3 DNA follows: TGTGCCAGCTCACCGACCGCTAGCGGGAGTAATGAGCAGTTCTTC. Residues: CASSPTASGSNEQFF.

The DNA for the CDR3 is TGTGCCAGCAGCTTGACCGGACAGGGGGACATCTATGGCTACACCTTC. It translates to CASSLTGQGDIYGYTF. This chain joins TRBV5-6 and TRBJ1-2, with TRBD1 matching over 10 bases. The CDR3 extends over 16 amino acids. The V gene's germline CDR1 is SGHDT and CDR2 YYEEEE. The junction had 7 bases not matched to a gene; V was cut back by 1 base and J by 4 bases.

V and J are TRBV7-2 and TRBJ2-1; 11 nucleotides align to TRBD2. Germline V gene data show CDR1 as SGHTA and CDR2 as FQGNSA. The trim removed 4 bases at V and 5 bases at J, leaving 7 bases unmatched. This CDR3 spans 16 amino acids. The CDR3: CASSSTGTSGNNEQFF. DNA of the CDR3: TGTGCCAGCAGCTCTACCGGGACTAGCGGAAACAATGAGCAGTTCTTC.

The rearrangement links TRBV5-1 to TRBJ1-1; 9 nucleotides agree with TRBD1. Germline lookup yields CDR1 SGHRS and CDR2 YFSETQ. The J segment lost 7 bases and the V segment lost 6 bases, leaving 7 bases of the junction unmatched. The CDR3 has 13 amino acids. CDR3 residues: CASTRTGELEAFF. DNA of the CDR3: TGCGCCAGCACACGGACAGGGGAGCTTGAAGCTTTCTTT.

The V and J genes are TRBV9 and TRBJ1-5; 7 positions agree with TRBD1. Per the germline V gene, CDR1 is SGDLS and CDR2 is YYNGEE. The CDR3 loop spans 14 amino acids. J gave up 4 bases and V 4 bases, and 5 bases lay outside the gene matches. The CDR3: CASSPAGGNQPQHF. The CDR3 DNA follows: TGTGCCAGCAGCCCAGCAGGGGGGAATCAGCCCCAGCATTTT.

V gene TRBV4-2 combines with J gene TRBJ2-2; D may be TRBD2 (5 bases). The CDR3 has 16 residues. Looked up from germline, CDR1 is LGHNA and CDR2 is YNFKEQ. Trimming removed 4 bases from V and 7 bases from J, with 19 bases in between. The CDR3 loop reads CASSPERTDPRGELFF. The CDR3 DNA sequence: TGTGCCAGCAGCCCTGAAAGGACTGACCCTCGCGGGGAGCTGTTTTTT.

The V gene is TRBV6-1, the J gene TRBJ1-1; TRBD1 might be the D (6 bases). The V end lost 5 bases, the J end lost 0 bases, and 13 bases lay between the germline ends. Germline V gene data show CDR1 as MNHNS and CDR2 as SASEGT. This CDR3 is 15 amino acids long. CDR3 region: CASSPRGGMNTEAFF. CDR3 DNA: TGTGCCAGCAGTCCCCGGGGGGGCATGAACACTGAAGCTTTCTTT.

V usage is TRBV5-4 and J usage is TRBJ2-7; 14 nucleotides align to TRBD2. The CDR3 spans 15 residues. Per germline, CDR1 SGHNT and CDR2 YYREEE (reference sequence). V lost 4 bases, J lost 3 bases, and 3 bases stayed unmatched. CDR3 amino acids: CASSMGTSGGYEQYF. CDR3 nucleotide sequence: TGTGCCAGCAGCATGGGGACTAGCGGGGGCTACGAGCAGTACTTC.

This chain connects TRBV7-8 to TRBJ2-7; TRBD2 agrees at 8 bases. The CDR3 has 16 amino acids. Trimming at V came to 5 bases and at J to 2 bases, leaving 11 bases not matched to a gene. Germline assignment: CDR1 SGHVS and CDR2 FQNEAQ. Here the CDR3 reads CASSPTRGGRTYEQYF. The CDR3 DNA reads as TGTGCCAGCAGCCCCACCCGGGGGGGTCGGACCTACGAGCAGTACTTC.

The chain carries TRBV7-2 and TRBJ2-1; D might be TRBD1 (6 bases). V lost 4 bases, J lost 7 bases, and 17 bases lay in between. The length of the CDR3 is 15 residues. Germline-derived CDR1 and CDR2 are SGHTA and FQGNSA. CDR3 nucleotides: TGTGCCAGCAGCTCGGAACCACAGGGATGGAATGAGCAGTTCTTC. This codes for CASSSEPQGWNEQFF.

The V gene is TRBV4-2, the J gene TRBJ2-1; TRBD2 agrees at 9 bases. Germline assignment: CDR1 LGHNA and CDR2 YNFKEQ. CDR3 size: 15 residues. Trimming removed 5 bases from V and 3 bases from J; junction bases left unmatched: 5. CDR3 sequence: CASSIGLANYNEQFF. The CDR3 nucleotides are TGTGCCAGCAGCATAGGACTAGCGAACTACAATGAGCAGTTCTTC.

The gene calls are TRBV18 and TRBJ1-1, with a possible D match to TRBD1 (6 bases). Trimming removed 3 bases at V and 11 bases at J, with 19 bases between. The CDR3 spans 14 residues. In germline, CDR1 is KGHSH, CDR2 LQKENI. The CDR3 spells CASSPRRGGESAFF. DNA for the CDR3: TGTGCCAGCTCACCGAGGCGGGGGGGCGAGTCTGCTTTCTTT.

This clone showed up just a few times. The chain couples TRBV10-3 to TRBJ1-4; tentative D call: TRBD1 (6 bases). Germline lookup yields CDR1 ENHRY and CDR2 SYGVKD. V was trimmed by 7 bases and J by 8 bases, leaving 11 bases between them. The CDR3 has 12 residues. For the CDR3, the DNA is TGTGCCATCAAGGGGGACGAGGAAAAACTGTTTTTT. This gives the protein CAIKGDEEKLFF.

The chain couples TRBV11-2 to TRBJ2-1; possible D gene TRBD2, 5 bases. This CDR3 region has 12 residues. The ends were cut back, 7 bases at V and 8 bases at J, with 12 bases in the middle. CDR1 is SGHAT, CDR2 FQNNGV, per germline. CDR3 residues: CASTSLGDEQFF. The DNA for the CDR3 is TGTGCCAGCACCTCACTCGGGGATGAGCAGTTCTTC.

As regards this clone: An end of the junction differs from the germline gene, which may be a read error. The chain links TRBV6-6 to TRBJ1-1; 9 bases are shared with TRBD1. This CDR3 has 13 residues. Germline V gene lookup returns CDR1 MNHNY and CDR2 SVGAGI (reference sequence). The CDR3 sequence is CASSKGRGGTGHF. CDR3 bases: TGTGCCAGCAGTAAAGGTCGAGGAGGGACAGGGCACTTT.

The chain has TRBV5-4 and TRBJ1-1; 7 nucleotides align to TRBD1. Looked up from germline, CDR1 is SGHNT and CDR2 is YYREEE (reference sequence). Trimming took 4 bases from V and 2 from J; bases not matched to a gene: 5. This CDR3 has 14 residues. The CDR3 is CASSAGQLNTEAFF. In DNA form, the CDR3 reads TGTGCCAGCAGCGCGGGACAGCTTAACACTGAAGCTTTCTTT.